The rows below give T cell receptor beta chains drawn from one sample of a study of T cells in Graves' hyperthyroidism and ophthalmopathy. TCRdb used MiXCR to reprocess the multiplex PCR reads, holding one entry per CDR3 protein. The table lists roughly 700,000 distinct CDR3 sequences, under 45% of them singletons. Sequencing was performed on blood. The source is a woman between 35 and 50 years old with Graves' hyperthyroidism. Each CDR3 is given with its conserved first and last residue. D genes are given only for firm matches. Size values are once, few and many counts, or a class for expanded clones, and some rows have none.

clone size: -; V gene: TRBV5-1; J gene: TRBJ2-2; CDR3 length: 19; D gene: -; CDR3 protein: CASSQPIRGSVRDTGELFF; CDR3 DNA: TGCGCCAGCAGCCAACCCATAAGAGGATCTGTCCGCGACACCGGGGAGCTGTTTTTT
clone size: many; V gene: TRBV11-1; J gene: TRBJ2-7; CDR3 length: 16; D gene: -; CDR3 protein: CASSLADGSATYEQYF; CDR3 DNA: TGTGCCAGCAGCTTAGCGGACGGATCGGCAACCTACGAGCAGTACTTC
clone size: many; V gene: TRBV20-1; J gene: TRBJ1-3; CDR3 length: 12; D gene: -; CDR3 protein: CSARPSGNTIYF; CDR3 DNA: TGCAGTGCTAGACCCTCTGGAAACACCATATATTTT
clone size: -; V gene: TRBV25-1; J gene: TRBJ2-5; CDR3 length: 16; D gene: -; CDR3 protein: CASSEVRRANQETQYF; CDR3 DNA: TGTGCCAGCAGTGAAGTTCGCAGGGCAAACCAAGAGACCCAGTACTTC
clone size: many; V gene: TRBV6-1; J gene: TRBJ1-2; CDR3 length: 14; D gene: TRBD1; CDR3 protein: CASSPRQGSYGYTF; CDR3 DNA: TGTGCCAGCAGCCCCCGACAGGGGAGCTATGGCTACACCTTC
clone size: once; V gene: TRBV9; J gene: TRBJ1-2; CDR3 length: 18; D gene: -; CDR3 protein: CASSVDDSGYTPNYGYTF; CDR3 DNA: TGTGCCAGCAGCGTAGATGACAGTGGATATACCCCTAACTATGGCTACACCTTC
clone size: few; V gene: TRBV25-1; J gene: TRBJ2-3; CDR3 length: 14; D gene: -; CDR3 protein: CASSEPRGTDTQYF; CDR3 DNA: TGTGCCAGCAGTGAACCACGGGGCACAGATACGCAGTATTTT
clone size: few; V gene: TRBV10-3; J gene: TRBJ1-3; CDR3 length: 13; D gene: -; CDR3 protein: CATQTGPGGTIYF; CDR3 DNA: TGTGCCACTCAGACAGGACCGGGAGGAACCATATATTTT
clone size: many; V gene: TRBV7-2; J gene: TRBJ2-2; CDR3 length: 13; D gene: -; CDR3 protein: CASSLRNGGELFF; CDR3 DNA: TGTGCCAGCAGCTTACGGAACGGCGGGGAGCTGTTTTTT
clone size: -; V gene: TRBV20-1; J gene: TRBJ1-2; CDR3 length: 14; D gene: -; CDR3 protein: CSAHSSELGYGYTF; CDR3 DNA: TGCAGTGCTCATAGTAGTGAGCTGGGCTATGGCTACACCTTC
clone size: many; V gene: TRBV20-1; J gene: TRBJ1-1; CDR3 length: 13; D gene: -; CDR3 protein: CSARDPAVLRAFF; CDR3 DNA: TGCAGTGCTAGAGATCCAGCGGTTCTGCGCGCTTTCTTT
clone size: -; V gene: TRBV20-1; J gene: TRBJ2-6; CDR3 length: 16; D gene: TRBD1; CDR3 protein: CSAGVGTGAGANVLTF; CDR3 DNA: TGCAGTGCTGGAGTCGGGACAGGGGCTGGGGCCAACGTCCTGACTTTC
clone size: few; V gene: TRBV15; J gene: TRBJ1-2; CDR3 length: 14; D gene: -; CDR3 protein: CATSSLGTNYGYTF; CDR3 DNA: TGTGCCACCAGCAGTTTAGGCACTAACTATGGCTACACCTTC
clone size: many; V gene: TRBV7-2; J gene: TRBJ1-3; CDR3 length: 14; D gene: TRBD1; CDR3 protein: CASSQGQGSNTIYF; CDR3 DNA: TGTGCCAGCAGCCAAGGACAGGGTTCGAACACCATATATTTT
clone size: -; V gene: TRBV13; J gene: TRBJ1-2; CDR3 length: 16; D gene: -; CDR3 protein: CASSFTGTRGYGGYTF; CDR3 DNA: TGTGCCAGCAGCTTCACAGGGACGAGGGGCTACGGTGGCTACACCTTC
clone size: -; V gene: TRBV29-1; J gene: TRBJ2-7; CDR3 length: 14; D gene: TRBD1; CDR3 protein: CSVTSGTGTYEQYF; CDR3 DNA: TGCAGCGTGACTTCCGGGACAGGGACATACGAGCAGTACTTC
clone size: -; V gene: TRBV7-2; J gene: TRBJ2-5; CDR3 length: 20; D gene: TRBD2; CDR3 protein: CASRNPALSGTSGGAETQYF; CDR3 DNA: TGTGCCAGCAGAAATCCGGCGCTTTCGGGGACTAGCGGGGGGGCAGAGACCCAGTACTTC
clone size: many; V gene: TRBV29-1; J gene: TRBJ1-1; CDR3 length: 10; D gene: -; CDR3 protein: CSAIGVEAFF; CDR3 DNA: TGCAGCGCCATTGGGGTGGAAGCTTTCTTT
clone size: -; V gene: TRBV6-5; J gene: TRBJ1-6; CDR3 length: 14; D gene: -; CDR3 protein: CASYPQGRHSPLHF; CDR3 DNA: TGTGCCAGCTATCCACAGGGTCGGCATTCACCCCTCCACTTT
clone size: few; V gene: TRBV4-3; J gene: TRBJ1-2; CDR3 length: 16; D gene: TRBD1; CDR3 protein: CASSQDSVGQGDGYTF; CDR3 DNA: TGCGCCAGCAGCCAAGATAGCGTGGGGCAGGGGGATGGCTACACCTTC
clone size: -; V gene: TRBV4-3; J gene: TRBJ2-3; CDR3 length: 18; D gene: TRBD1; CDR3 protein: CASSQLTGTGVAAGTQYF; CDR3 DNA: TGCGCCAGCAGCCAACTAACCGGGACAGGGGTAGCTGCGGGCACGCAGTATTTT
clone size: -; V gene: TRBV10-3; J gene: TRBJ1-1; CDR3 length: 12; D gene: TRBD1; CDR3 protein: CAIRGTGVEAFF; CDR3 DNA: TGTGCCATCAGAGGGACAGGGGTCGAAGCTTTCTTT
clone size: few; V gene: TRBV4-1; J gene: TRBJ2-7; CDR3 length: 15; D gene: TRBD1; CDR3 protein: CASSRTQGADYEQYF; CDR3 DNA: TGCGCCAGCAGCCGCACACAGGGGGCGGACTACGAGCAGTACTTC
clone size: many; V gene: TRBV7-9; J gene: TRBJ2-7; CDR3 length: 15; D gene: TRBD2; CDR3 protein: CASSQMGLATYEQYF; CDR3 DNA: TGTGCCAGCAGCCAGATGGGACTAGCGACCTACGAGCAGTACTTC
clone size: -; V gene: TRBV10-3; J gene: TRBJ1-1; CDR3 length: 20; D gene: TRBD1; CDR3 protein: CASSFSLFVMRGREVTEAFF; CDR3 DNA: TGTGCCAGCAGTTTCTCCCTCTTCGTAATGAGGGGGCGAGAGGTCACTGAAGCTTTCTTT
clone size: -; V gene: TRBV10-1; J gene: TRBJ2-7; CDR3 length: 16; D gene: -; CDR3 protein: CASSPAPGLIIYEQYF; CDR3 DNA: TGCGCCAGCTCACCGGCCCCGGGCCTTATAATCTACGAGCAGTACTTC
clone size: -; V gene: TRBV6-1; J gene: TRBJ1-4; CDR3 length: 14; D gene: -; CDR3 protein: CASNRTPDTEKLFF; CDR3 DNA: TGTGCCAGCAATCGGACTCCCGACACTGAAAAACTGTTTTTT
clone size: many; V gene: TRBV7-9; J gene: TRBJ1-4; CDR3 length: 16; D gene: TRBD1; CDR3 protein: CASSKGTTGGNEKLFF; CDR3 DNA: TGTGCCAGCAGTAAAGGGACGACAGGGGGGAATGAAAAACTGTTTTTT
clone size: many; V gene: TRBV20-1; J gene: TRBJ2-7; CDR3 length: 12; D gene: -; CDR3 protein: CSAGRLGDEQYF; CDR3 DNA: TGCAGTGCTGGGAGACTAGGCGACGAGCAGTACTTC
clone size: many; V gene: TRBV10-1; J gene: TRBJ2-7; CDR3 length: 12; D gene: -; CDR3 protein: CASSAGKSEQYF; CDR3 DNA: TGCGCCAGCAGTGCAGGGAAGTCCGAGCAGTACTTC
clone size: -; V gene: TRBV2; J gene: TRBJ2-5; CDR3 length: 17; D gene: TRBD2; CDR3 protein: CASSVGTSGGASETQYF; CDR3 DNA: TGTGCCAGCAGCGTCGGGACTAGCGGGGGGGCCTCAGAGACCCAGTACTTC
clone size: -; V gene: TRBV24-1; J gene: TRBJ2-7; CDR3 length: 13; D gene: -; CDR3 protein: CATSDPDKYEQYF; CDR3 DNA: TGTGCCACCAGTGATCCGGACAAGTACGAGCAGTACTTC
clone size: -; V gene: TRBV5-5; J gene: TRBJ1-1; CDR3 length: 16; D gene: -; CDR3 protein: CASSYTPGALSAEAFF; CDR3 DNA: TGTGCCAGCAGCTATACTCCAGGGGCCTTATCGGCTGAAGCTTTCTTT
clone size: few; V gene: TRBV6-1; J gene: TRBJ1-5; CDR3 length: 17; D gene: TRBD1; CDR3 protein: CASSDLSGTGGNQPQHF; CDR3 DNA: TGTGCCAGCAGTGACCTCTCCGGGACAGGGGGCAATCAGCCCCAGCATTTT
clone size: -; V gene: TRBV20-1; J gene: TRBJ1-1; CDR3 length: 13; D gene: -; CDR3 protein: CSAHPPGNTEAFF; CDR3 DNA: TGCAGTGCTCATCCCCCAGGGAACACTGAAGCTTTCTTT
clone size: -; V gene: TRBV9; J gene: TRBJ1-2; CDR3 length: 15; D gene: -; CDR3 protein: CARSPWDRSNYGYTF; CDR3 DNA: TGTGCCCGCAGCCCTTGGGACCGTTCTAACTATGGCTACACCTTC
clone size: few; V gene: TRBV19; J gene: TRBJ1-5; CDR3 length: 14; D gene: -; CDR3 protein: CASRGGAGNQPQHF; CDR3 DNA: TGTGCCAGTAGGGGGGGAGCGGGGAATCAGCCCCAGCATTTT
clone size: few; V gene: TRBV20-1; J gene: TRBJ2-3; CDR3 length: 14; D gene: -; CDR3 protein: CSARVGLNTDTQYF; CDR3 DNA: TGCAGTGCTAGAGTGGGTCTTAACACAGATACGCAGTATTTT
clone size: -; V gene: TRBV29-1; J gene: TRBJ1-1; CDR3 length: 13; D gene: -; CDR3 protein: CSVLGGGNTEAFF; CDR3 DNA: TGCAGCGTTTTAGGGGGGGGGAACACTGAAGCTTTCTTT
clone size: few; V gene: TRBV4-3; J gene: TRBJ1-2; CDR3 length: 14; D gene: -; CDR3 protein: CASSQADGPYGYTF; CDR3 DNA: TGCGCCAGCAGCCAGGCTGACGGACCTTATGGCTACACCTTC
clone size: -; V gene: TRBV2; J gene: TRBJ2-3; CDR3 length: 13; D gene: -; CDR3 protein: CASREPLRDTQYF; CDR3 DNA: TGTGCCAGCAGGGAGCCCCTTCGGGATACGCAGTATTTT
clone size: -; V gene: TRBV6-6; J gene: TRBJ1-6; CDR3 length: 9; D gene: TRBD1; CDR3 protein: CASSQTGDF; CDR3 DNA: TGTGCCAGCAGTCAGACAGGGGACTTT
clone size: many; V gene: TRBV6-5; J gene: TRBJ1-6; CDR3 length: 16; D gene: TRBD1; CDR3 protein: CASGRGTGGKDSPLHF; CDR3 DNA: TGTGCCAGCGGCAGGGGCACAGGGGGGAAGGATTCACCCCTCCACTTT
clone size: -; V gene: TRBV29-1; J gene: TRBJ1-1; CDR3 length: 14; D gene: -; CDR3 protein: CSVEGSPGNTEAFF; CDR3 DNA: TGCAGCGTTGAAGGTAGTCCGGGAAACACTGAAGCTTTCTTT
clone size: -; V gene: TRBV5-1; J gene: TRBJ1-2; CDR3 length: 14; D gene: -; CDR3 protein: CASSFPDRNYGCTF; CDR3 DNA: -
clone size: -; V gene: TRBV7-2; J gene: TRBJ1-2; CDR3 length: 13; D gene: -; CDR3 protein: CASSSGSTSRYTF; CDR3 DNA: TGTGCCAGCAGCTCCGGGTCAACAAGTCGGTACACCTTC
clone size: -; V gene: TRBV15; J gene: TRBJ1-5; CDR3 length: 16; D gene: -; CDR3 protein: CATSSRGWGSNQPQHF; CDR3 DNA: TGTGCCACCAGCAGCCGCGGGTGGGGGAGCAATCAGCCCCAGCATTTT
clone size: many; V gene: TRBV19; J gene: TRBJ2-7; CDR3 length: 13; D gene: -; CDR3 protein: CASMSLSSYEQYF; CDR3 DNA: TGTGCCAGTATGTCGTTGAGCTCCTACGAGCAGTACTTC
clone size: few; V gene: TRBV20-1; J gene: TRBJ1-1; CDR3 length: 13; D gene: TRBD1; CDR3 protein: CSAPGQGGTEAFF; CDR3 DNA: TGCAGTGCCCCCGGACAGGGGGGAACTGAAGCTTTCTTT
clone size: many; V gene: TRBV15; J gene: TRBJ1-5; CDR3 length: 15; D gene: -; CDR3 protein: CATSREEGAVQPQHF; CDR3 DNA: TGTGCCACCAGCAGAGAGGAAGGGGCAGTTCAGCCCCAGCATTTT
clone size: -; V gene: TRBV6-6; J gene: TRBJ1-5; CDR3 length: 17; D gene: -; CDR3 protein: CASKGKGLVQSGQPQHF; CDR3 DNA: TGTGCCAGCAAGGGGAAAGGGTTGGTTCAATCGGGTCAGCCCCAGCATTTT
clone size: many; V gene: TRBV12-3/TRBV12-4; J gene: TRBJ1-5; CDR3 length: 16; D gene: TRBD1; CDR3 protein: CASSFRDRGHEQPQHF; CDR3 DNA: TGTGCCAGCAGTTTTCGGGACAGGGGGCATGAGCAGCCCCAGCATTTT
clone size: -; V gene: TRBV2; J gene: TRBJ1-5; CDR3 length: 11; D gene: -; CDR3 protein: CASKARETQHF; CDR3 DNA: TGTGCCAGCAAGGCCCGGGAGACCCAGCATTTT
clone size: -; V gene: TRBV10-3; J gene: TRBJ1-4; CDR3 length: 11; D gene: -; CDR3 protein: CAISEDEKLFF; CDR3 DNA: TGTGCCATCAGTGAAGACGAAAAACTGTTTTTT
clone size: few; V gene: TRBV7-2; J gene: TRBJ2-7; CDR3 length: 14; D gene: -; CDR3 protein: CASRLGSSAYEQYF; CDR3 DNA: TGTGCCAGCAGATTAGGGAGCAGCGCCTACGAGCAGTACTTC
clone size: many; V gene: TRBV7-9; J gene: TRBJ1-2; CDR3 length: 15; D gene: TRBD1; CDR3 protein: CASSLARDRTIGYTF; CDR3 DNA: TGTGCCAGCAGCTTAGCGAGGGACAGGACTATCGGCTACACCTTC
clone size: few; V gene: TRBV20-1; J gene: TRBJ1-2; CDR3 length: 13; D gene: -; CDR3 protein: CSAREGAGVGYTF; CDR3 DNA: TGCAGTGCTAGAGAGGGGGCAGGGGTCGGCTACACCTTC
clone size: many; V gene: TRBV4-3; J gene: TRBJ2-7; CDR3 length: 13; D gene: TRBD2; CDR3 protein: CASSQGLNYEQYF; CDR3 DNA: TGCGCCAGCAGCCAGGGACTAAACTACGAGCAGTACTTC